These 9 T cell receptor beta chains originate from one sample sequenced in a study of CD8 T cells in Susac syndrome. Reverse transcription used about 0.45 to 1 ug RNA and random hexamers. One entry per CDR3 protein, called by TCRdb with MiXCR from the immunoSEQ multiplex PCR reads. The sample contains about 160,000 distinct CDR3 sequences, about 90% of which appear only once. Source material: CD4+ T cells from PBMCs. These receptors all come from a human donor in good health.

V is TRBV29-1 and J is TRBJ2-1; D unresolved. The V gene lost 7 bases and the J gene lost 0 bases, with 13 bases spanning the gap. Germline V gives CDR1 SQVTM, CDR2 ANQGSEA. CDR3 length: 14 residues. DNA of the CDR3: TGCAGCGGGTCGGTGTCTAGCTCCTACAATGAGCAGTTCTTC. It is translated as CSGSVSSSYNEQFF.

CDR3 bases: TGTGCCAGCAGTGAGAGGCAAGTGGGCCGGCCCCAGCATTTT. Translated: CASSERQVGRPQHF. The J gene is TRBJ1-5, the V gene TRBV2; no clear D gene. The germline V gene has CDR1 SNHLY and CDR2 FYNNEI. V was clipped by 3 bases and J by 9 bases, with 15 bases between them. The CDR3 runs 14 residues.

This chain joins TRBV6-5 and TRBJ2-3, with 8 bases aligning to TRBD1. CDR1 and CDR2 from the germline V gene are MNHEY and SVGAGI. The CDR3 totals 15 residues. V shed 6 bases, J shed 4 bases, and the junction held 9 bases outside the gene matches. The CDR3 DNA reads TGTGCCAGCAGGCCAGGGGGCGCGGGCGCAGATACGCAGTATTTT. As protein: CASRPGGAGADTQYF.

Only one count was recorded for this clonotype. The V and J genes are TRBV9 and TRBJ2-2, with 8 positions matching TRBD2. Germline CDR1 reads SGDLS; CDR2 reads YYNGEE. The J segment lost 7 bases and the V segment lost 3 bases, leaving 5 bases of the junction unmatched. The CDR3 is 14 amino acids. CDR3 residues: CASSGSGKDGELFF. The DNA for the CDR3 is TGTGCCAGCAGCGGTAGCGGGAAGGACGGGGAGCTGTTTTTT.

CDR3 residues: CASRSPGPNWNEQFF. CDR3 nucleotide sequence: TGCGCCAGCAGGAGCCCGGGACCCAATTGGAATGAGCAGTTCTTC. The chain couples TRBV5-1 to TRBJ2-1, with D possibly being TRBD1 or TRBD2 (5 bases each). The CDR3 totals 15 residues. Germline CDR1 and CDR2: SGHRS and YFSETQ. V lost 5 bases and J 7 bases, leaving 19 bases between the germline ends.

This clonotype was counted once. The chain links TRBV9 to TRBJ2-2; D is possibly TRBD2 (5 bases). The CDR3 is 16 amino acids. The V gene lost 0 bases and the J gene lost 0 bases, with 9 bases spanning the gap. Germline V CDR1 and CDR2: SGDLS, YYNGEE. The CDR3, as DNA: TGTGCCAGCAGCGTAGGGGGAGTTACGAACACCGGGGAGCTGTTTTTT. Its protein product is CASSVGGVTNTGELFF.

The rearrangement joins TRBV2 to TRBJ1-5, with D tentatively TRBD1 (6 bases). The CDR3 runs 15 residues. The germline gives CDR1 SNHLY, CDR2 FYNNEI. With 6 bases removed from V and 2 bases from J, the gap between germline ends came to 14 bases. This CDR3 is CASRKGGLGNQPQHF. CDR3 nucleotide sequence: TGTGCCAGCAGGAAGGGGGGGCTTGGCAATCAGCCCCAGCATTTT.

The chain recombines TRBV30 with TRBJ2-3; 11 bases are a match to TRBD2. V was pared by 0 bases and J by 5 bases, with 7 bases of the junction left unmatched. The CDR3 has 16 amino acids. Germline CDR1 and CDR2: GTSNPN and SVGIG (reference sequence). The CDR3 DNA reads TGTGCCTGGAGTGTCCTTAGCGGGGGGGCTGGAGATACGCAGTATTTT. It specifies CAWSVLSGGAGDTQYF.

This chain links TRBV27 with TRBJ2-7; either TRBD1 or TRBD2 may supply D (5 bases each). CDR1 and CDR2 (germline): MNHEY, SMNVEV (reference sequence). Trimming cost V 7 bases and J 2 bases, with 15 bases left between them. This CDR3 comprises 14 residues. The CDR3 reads CASMNFGAPYEQYF. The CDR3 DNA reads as TGTGCCAGCATGAATTTCGGGGCCCCCTACGAGCAGTACTTC.